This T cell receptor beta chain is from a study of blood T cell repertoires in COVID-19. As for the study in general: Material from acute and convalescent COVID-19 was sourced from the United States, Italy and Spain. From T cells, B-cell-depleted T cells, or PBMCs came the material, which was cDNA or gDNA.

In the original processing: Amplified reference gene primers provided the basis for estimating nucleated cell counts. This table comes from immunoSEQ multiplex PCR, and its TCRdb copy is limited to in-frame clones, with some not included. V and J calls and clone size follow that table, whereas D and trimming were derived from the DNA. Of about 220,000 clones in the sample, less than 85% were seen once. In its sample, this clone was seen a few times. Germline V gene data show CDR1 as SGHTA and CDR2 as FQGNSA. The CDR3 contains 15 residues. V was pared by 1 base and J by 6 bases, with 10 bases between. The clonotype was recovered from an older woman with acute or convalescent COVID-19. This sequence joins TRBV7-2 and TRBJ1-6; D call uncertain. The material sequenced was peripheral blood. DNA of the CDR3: TGTGCCAGCAGCTTAGGATCCGGTTTTAATTCACCCCTCCACTTT. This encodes CASSLGSGFNSPLHF.